This T cell receptor (beta chain) appears in the sequencing data of a study of resident and recirculating memory T cells in vitiligo. In the study overall: Samples were epidermis from two lesional and two nonlesional sites, plus PBMCs.

Stability required unchanged lesions during the previous 6 months. Anyone treated within the previous three months was excluded. Study outcomes and limitations: Clonality differed among vitiligo lesions, with no unique dominant clone.

This CDR3 has 15 amino acids. Germline CDR1 reads SGHNT; CDR2 reads YENEEA. V trimming: 5 bases; J trimming: 4 bases; junction bases outside the gene matches: 6. The sample holds one count of this clone. Its antigen is not known. The repertoire was sequenced with immunoSEQ multiplex PCR; TCRdb's copy has only in-frame clones and lacks some. This table has tens of thousands of clones, roughly 94% appearing once. The source is a male donor with vitiligo. The J gene is TRBJ2-1, the V gene TRBV11-3; 9 nucleotides line up with TRBD2. Sequenced input: blood. DNA of the CDR3: TGTGCCAGCAGCCCAGCTAGCGGGGTTTACAATGAGCAGTTCTTC. It is translated as CASSPASGVYNEQFF. Supplemented by reference TRBV11-3 and TRBJ2-1, the full variable domain reads EAGVVQSPRYKIIEKKQPVAFWCNPISGHNTLYWYLQNLGQGPELLIRYENEEAVDDSQLPKDRFSAERLKGVDSTLKIQPAELGDSAVYLCASSPASGVYNEQFFGPGTRLTVL.